The 28 T cell receptor beta chains reported below all come from one sample, sequenced in a study of blood T cell repertoires in COVID-19. The protocol was immunoSEQ multiplex PCR, while the TCRdb copy is restricted to in-frame clones and leaves out a portion. The sample yields 170,000 or so clones, roughly 80% seen once. The sequencing input was peripheral blood. The receptors were gathered from an older woman with COVID-19, enrolled during active disease.

This rearrangement joins TRBV3-1 (or the pseudogene TRBV3-2) to TRBJ1-5, with D uncertain. V was shortened by 3 bases and J by 4 bases, with 10 bases between the two germline ends. Germline V CDR1 and CDR2: LGHDT, YNNKEL (reference sequence). CDR3 length equals 14 residues. As DNA, the CDR3 is TGTGCCAGCAGCCAGACGGCGGGAAATCAGCCCCAGCATTTT. Its protein is CASSQTAGNQPQHF.

CDR3 nucleotide sequence: TGTGCCAGTAGCCTCCGGGACAGGGCTAACTATGGCTACACCTTC. Translating gives CASSLRDRANYGYTF. The V gene is TRBV19, the J gene TRBJ1-2; 9 nucleotides align to TRBD1. Looked up from germline, CDR1 is LNHDA and CDR2 is SQIVND (reference sequence). V lost 6 bases to trimming and J lost 0 bases; unmatched junction nucleotides: 5. This CDR3 spans 15 amino acids.

The genes are TRBV19 and TRBJ1-5; 9 bases fit TRBD1. Germline values: CDR1 LNHDA, CDR2 SQIVND (reference sequence). With 8 bases clipped from V and 4 bases from J, the junction kept 15 bases outside the gene matches. CDR3 size: 17 residues. CDR3 nucleotides: TGTGCCAGTGGGGACAGGGATTTACCATGGAGAAATCAGCCCCAGCATTTT. It yields the protein CASGDRDLPWRNQPQHF.

The chain carries TRBV7-2 and TRBJ1-4; D not certain. This CDR3 is built from 14 residues. V gave up 3 bases and J gave up 8 bases, with 13 bases separating them. Germline CDR1 reads SGHTA; CDR2 reads FQGNSA. DNA for the CDR3: TGTGCCAGCAGCTTGATGGCGGGTGGGGAAAAACTGTTTTTT. It translates to CASSLMAGGEKLFF.

This clone was seen a single time. J is TRBJ2-3 and V is TRBV29-1; tentative D call: TRBD1 (6 bases). CDR1 is SQVTM and CDR2 is ANQGSEA in the germline V gene. The CDR3 spans 14 residues. Trimming stripped 4 bases from V and 4 bases from J, with 15 bases between. The CDR3 DNA follows: TGCAGCGTTGTGAAGCAGGGGATCGCAGATACGCAGTATTTT. It yields the protein CSVVKQGIADTQYF.

The chain combines TRBV5-8 with TRBJ2-3; tentative D call: TRBD2 (6 bases). The CDR3 is 13 amino acids. Germline V lookup: CDR1 SGHTS, CDR2 YDEGEE. Deletions cut 4 bases from V and 6 bases from J, with 12 bases between. The CDR3 sequence: CASSMTSFDTQYF. The CDR3 DNA reads as TGTGCCAGCAGCATGACTAGTTTCGATACGCAGTATTTT.

The chain joins TRBV18 to TRBJ2-5; TRBD2 matches at 11 bases. The CDR3 consists of 16 residues. V shed 2 bases and J 3 bases; nucleotides not matched to a gene: 5. In germline, CDR1 is KGHSH, CDR2 LQKENI. The CDR3 DNA reads as TGTGCCAGCTCACCATTTCAACTAGCGGGAGAAGAGACCCAGTACTTC. It translates to CASSPFQLAGEETQYF.

The rearrangement joins TRBV30 to TRBJ2-1; 7 nucleotides align to TRBD1. The V gene end was trimmed by 0 bases and the J gene end by 1 base; junction bases not matched to a gene: 6. The CDR3 consists of 16 residues. The V gene's germline CDR1 is GTSNPN and CDR2 SVGIG (reference sequence). Here the CDR3 DNA reads TGTGCCTGGAGTGTCGGCCGGACAGGTTCCTACAATGAGCAGTTCTTC. Encoded protein: CAWSVGRTGSYNEQFF.

The rearrangement joins TRBV9 to TRBJ2-3; 10 bases are shared with TRBD2. The CDR3 covers 16 residues. The V gene's germline CDR1 is SGDLS and CDR2 YYNGEE. The V and J ends lost 4 bases and 4 bases, in that order; junction bases with no gene match: 9. CDR3 in amino acids: CASSTRGAGGADTQYF. The CDR3 DNA is TGTGCCAGCAGCACCCGGGGAGCGGGAGGGGCAGATACGCAGTATTTT.

The rearrangement uses TRBV3-1 (or the pseudogene TRBV3-2) and TRBJ1-2; the match to TRBD1 covers 7 bases. The V and J ends lost 5 bases and 7 bases, in that order; junction bases with no gene match: 7. Germline V gives CDR1 LGHDT, CDR2 YNNKEL (reference sequence). This CDR3 region has 13 residues. CDR3 protein: CASSLQGTSGYTF. The CDR3 coding sequence is TGTGCCAGCAGCTTACAGGGGACCAGTGGCTACACCTTC.

This chain links TRBV25-1 with TRBJ2-1; 8 bases match TRBD1. CDR3 length: 15 residues. V gave up 7 bases and J gave up 7 bases; unmatched junction bases: 12. Germline CDR1 is MGHDK and CDR2 is SYGVNS. CDR3 residues: CASTDGDRSLNEQFF. The DNA of the CDR3 is TGTGCCAGCACTGACGGGGACAGGAGTCTGAATGAGCAGTTCTTC.

The rearrangement links TRBV30 to TRBJ1-1; 9 bases align to TRBD1. Germline V gene lookup returns CDR1 GTSNPN and CDR2 SVGIG (reference sequence). CDR3 size: 13 residues. V shed 5 bases, J shed 5 bases, and the junction held 6 bases outside the gene matches. Here the CDR3 DNA reads TGTGCCTGGGACCTCGGACAGGGGACTGAAGCTTTCTTT. Translated: CAWDLGQGTEAFF. The full variable domain, rest sourced from reference TRBV30 and TRBJ1-1, is SQTIHQWPATLVQPVGSPLSLECTVEGTSNPNLYWYRQAAGRGLQLLFYSVGIGQISSEVPQNLSASRPQDRQFILSSKKLLLSDSGFYLCAWDLGQGTEAFFGQGTRLTVV.

J is TRBJ2-1 and V is TRBV7-2, with D maybe TRBD2 (6 bases). The CDR3 totals 14 residues. Per germline, CDR1 SGHTA and CDR2 FQGNSA. V dropped 6 bases and J dropped 1 base, with 10 bases sitting between them. The CDR3 sequence is CASRTGLSYNEQFF. The DNA for the CDR3 is TGTGCCAGCAGAACGGGACTTTCCTACAATGAGCAGTTCTTC.

The chain carries TRBV7-2 and TRBJ2-3; 7 bases align to TRBD1. V lost 5 bases to trimming and J lost 7 bases; unmatched junction nucleotides: 3. CDR3 length equals 12 residues. CDR1 SGHTA and CDR2 FQGNSA come from the germline V gene. CDR3 protein: CASSPTGNTQYF. The CDR3 region has the DNA TGTGCCAGCAGCCCGACAGGGAATACGCAGTATTTT.

V and J are TRBV5-1 and TRBJ2-1, with TRBD2 as a possible D gene (7 bases). The V end lost 4 bases, the J end lost 6 bases, and 14 bases lay between the germline ends. CDR3 length equals 14 residues. Germline lookup yields CDR1 SGHRS and CDR2 YFSETQ. This chain's CDR3 is CASSIGGPGNEQFF. CDR3 nucleotide sequence: TGCGCCAGCAGCATCGGGGGGCCCGGCAATGAGCAGTTCTTC.

The V gene is TRBV10-1, the J gene TRBJ2-5; a weak D match, TRBD2 (6 bases). Per germline, CDR1 WNHNN and CDR2 SYGVQD (reference sequence). The V end was cut by 4 bases, the J end by 4 bases, with 13 bases between. CDR3 size: 14 residues. The CDR3 loop is CASSAREERETQYF. The CDR3, as DNA: TGCGCCAGCAGTGCGAGGGAGGAACGAGAGACCCAGTACTTC.

This chain joins TRBV29-1 and TRBJ1-3; a weak D match, TRBD1 (5 bases). CDR1 and CDR2 (germline): SQVTM, ANQGSEA. V shed 5 bases and J shed 8 bases, with 16 bases lying between them. The CDR3 spans 13 residues. The CDR3 DNA is TGCAGCGTTCGGGCTCTCCCGGGGGACACCATATATTTT. It yields the protein CSVRALPGDTIYF.

The CDR3 protein is CASSFSGRGYEQYF. The DNA for the CDR3 is TGTGCCAGCAGTTTTAGCGGGAGAGGATACGAGCAGTACTTC. The chain links TRBV28 to TRBJ2-7; 9 bases are a match to TRBD2. V was clipped by 3 bases and J by 4 bases; unmatched bases: 4. Germline V gene lookup returns CDR1 MDHEN and CDR2 SYDVKM. The length of the CDR3 is 14 residues.

The CDR3 protein is CAISRILAGVNTGELFF. In DNA, the CDR3 is TGTGCCATCAGCAGAATACTAGCGGGAGTAAACACCGGGGAGCTGTTTTTT. This chain uses TRBV10-3 with TRBJ2-2, with 11 bases matching TRBD2. The CDR3 is made up of 17 amino acids. V was clipped by 6 bases and J by 2 bases; unmatched bases: 8. The V gene's germline CDR1 is ENHRY and CDR2 SYGVKD.

The CDR3 sequence is CASLLDRGREQYF. Written as DNA, the CDR3 is TGCGCCAGCTTGTTGGACAGGGGGCGCGAGCAGTACTTC. The gene calls are TRBV10-2 and TRBJ2-7; 11 nucleotides line up with TRBD1. This CDR3 has 13 amino acids. V gave up 8 bases and J gave up 6 bases; unmatched junction bases: 6. From germline, CDR1 is WSHSY and CDR2 SAAADI.

The chain has TRBV4-3 and TRBJ1-5; D may be TRBD1 (6 bases). V was pared by 0 bases and J by 4 bases, with 25 bases between. The CDR3 is 20 residues long. Germline V gives CDR1 LGHNA, CDR2 YSLEER. DNA for the CDR3: TGCGCCAGCAGCCAAGATCAGGGGCAGGTCCAAGAAACGGGTAATCAGCCCCAGCATTTT. Translated: CASSQDQGQVQETGNQPQHF.

The V and J genes are TRBV5-1 and TRBJ1-1; possible D gene TRBD1, 6 bases. The CDR3 totals 16 residues. Germline lookup yields CDR1 SGHRS and CDR2 YFSETQ. The V gene lost 6 bases and the J gene lost 1 base, with 19 bases spanning the gap. CDR3 bases: TGCGCCAGCAACTCCGCCTCAGGGGCCCAGAACACTGAAGCTTTCTTT. This codes for CASNSASGAQNTEAFF.

This sequence joins TRBV27 and TRBJ2-1, with 8 bases that match TRBD2. Germline CDR1 and CDR2: MNHEY and SMNVEV (reference sequence). Losses at the gene ends were 6 bases for V and 3 bases for J; bases not matched to a gene: 7. This CDR3 contains 15 residues. CDR3 region: CASRQTSALYNEQFF. CDR3 nucleotides: TGTGCCAGCAGGCAGACTAGCGCCCTCTACAATGAGCAGTTCTTC.

This chain connects TRBV29-1 to TRBJ2-3; weak D call: TRBD2 (6 bases). Germline lookup yields CDR1 SQVTM and CDR2 ANQGSEA. The CDR3 spans 13 residues. Between the trimmed V and J ends, which lost 5 bases and 1 base, there was a span of 10 bases. DNA for the CDR3: TGCAGCGTTAGGGAGGACGGCACAGATACGCAGTATTTT. This translates into CSVREDGTDTQYF.

The V call is TRBV28, the J call TRBJ2-1; 9 bases are a match to TRBD2. The CDR3 loop spans 14 amino acids. Trimming removed 8 bases from V and 3 bases from J; junction bases left unmatched: 5. Germline assignment: CDR1 MDHEN and CDR2 SYDVKM. The CDR3 DNA reads as TGTGCCAGCTCACTAGCGGGTCTCTACAATGAGCAGTTCTTC. Protein sequence: CASSLAGLYNEQFF. The full variable domain, its missing parts supplied by reference TRBV28 and TRBJ2-1, is DVKVTQSSRYLVKRTGEKVFLECVQDMDHENMFWYRQDPGLGLRLIYFSYDVKMKEKGDIPEGYSVSREKKERFSLILESASTNQTSMYLCASSLAGLYNEQFFGPGTRLTVL.

The chain uses TRBV5-1 and TRBJ1-2; tentative D call: TRBD1 (5 bases). Germline CDR1 SGHRS, CDR2 YFSETQ. CDR3 length: 12 amino acids. V was shortened by 4 bases and J by 4 bases, with 8 bases between the two germline ends. CDR3 region: CASSPGGYGYTF. The CDR3 DNA sequence: TGCGCCAGCAGCCCCGGGGGCTATGGCTACACCTTC. Full variable domain (missing parts from reference TRBV5-1 and TRBJ1-2): KAGVTQTPRYLIKTRGQQVTLSCSPISGHRSVSWYQQTPGQGLQFLFEYFSETQRNKGNFPGRFSGRQFSNSRSEMNVSTLELGDSALYLCASSPGGYGYTFGSGTRLTVV.

The CDR3, as DNA: TGTGCCAGCAGTTCCGGCGGGCTAAACACCGGGGAGCTGTTTTTT. Amino acid sequence: CASSSGGLNTGELFF. The chain couples TRBV6-2 or TRBV6-3 to TRBJ2-2, with D tentatively TRBD2 (5 bases). Germline CDR1 reads MNHEY; CDR2 reads SVGEGT. Between the trimmed V and J ends, which lost 4 bases and 2 bases, there was a span of 11 bases. This CDR3 spans 15 amino acids.

V usage is TRBV30 and J usage is TRBJ1-4; no clear D. Trimming left V 0 bases short and J 8 bases short, with 7 bases between. The V gene's germline CDR1 is GTSNPN and CDR2 SVGIG (reference sequence). The CDR3 has 12 residues. The DNA of the CDR3 is TGTGCCTGGAGTGTACGAGGGGAAAAACTGTTTTTT. As protein: CAWSVRGEKLFF.